Each of the 8 T cell receptor beta chains below was sequenced from the same sample in a study of T cells expressing NK-cell markers. TCRdb reanalyzed the 5' RACE reads, giving one entry per CDR3 protein sequence and no DNA. The listing contains over 120,000 distinct CDR3 sequences. Material for sequencing was blood T cells: a sorted CD56 or NKG2C T cell subset, CD4+ or CD8+ T cells, or bulk PBMC T cells (not recorded which). The receptors come from a man aged 18 to 29 in good health.

The CDR3 is CASRLAGGPNTDTQYF. V and J are TRBV12-3 or TRBV12-4 and TRBJ2-3. This CDR3 region has 16 residues.

The genes are TRBV12-3 or TRBV12-4 and TRBJ2-3; checking the TCRdb D call of TRBD2 is not possible without DNA. The CDR3 is made up of 15 amino acids. The CDR3 here is CAIQNGTSRPDTQYF.

The chain recombines TRBV4-3 with TRBJ2-5; absent DNA, TCRdb's TRBD1 call cannot be checked. Germline V lookup: CDR1 LGHNA, CDR2 YSLEER. The CDR3 runs 15 residues. This CDR3 reads CASSQDGGSAETQYF.

The chain recombines TRBV6-2 or TRBV6-3 with TRBJ2-1; TCRdb proposes TRBD2, but this gene call is untestable without DNA. The CDR3 loop spans 16 amino acids. Germline V gene sequence: CDR1 MNHEY, CDR2 SVGEGT. The CDR3 sequence is CASSHGSRQNYNEQFF.

V gene TRBV20-1 combines with J gene TRBJ2-7; TCRdb's D gene call, TRBD2, goes unchecked for lack of DNA. This CDR3 contains 13 residues. Germline CDR1 and CDR2: DFQATT and SNEGSKA (reference sequence). The CDR3 region is CSARASGDYEQYF.

The chain links TRBV6-1 to TRBJ2-2. From germline, CDR1 is MNHNS and CDR2 SASEGT. The CDR3 loop spans 15 amino acids. The CDR3 is CASSGSTHNTGELFF.

The gene calls are TRBV4-3 and TRBJ2-1; checking the TCRdb D call of TRBD1 is not possible without DNA. The length of the CDR3 is 14 residues. Germline CDR1 and CDR2: LGHNA and YSLEER. CDR3 amino acids: CASSQGGLGNEQFF.

This sequence joins TRBV2 and TRBJ1-5; lacking DNA, the TRBD1 call made by TCRdb goes unchecked. The germline gives CDR1 SNHLY, CDR2 FYNNEI. This CDR3 is built from 15 residues. The CDR3 spells CASSPGPYSNQPQHF.